This T cell receptor (beta chain) is drawn from a study of human T cells and chemical hapten exposure. TCRdb used MiXCR to reprocess the RACE reads, holding one entry per CDR3 protein. The repertoire has about 89,000 distinct CDR3 sequences, roughly a tenth of them found once; the top ten carry approximately 3.4%. Points on this clonotype: The junction differs from germline at one of its ends, possibly a read error.

CDR1 SGHRS and CDR2 YFSETQ come from the germline V gene. The CDR3 consists of 14 residues. As for time point: pre-sensitization, week 0. Indicated treatment: therapeutic diphenylcyclopropenone sensitization with weekly scalp DPC. The sequenced sample was whole blood, obtained in connection with sensitization to the hapten diphenylcyclopropenone (DPC). The origin of this receptor is a woman aged 55-75 years with alopecia areata. Some clones in this sample may be carry-over from other donors' samples. The rearrangement links TRBV5-1 to TRBJ2-7, with D tentatively TRBD2 (7 bases). CDR3 nucleotides: TGCGCCAGCACCCCCGGCGGGGGCTCCCACGAGCAGTACTTC. Protein: CASTPGGGSHEQYF.